This TCR beta chain was sequenced for a study of blood T cell repertoires in COVID-19. Whole-study context: The cDNA or gDNA used as material had been derived from T cells, B-cell-depleted T cells, or PBMCs.

In regard to this clone: A junction boundary mismatches the germline segment, possibly from a read error.

The CDR3 is 18 residues long. Germline values: CDR1 SGHVS, CDR2 FQNEAQ. This table comes from immunoSEQ multiplex PCR, and its TCRdb copy is limited to in-frame clones, with some not included. The table has some 350,000 clones, approximately 91% seen once. One Seattle source followed patients from active infection through their disease course. This receptor was identified in a woman in her seventies with COVID-19, enrolled during active disease. Source material: peripheral blood. The chain links TRBV7-8 to TRBJ1-2; D unresolved. Here the CDR3 reads CASSLGSNSFLPKYGYTF. The DNA for the CDR3 is TGTGCCAGCAGCTTAGGTTCCAACAGTTTTCTACCTAAATATGGCTACACCTTC.